The clone carrying this TCR beta chain was counted many times. The antigen remains unidentified. The sample is drawn from a study of T cells in Graves' hyperthyroidism and ophthalmopathy. General study points: Within blood appeared most thyroid clonotypes that had expanded above 0.001. A 13 V-J model separated ophthalmopathy from stable hyperthyroidism.

Based on clinical symptoms, serum thyroxine and TRAb, thyroid ultrasound and orbital computed tomography, diagnoses were reached. Looked up from germline, CDR1 is SGDLS and CDR2 is YYNGEE. This CDR3 contains 19 residues. With 3 bases removed from V and 0 bases from J, the gap between germline ends came to 19 bases. The TCR beta CDR3 regions underwent amplification using RNA transcripts as the source. An initial round of RT-PCR targeting the TCR CDR3 relied on the HTBI primer set. TCRdb called the multiplex PCR reads again in MiXCR, with one record for every CDR3 protein. Among 500,000 to 600,000 distinct CDR3 sequences listed, under 60% were seen once.

The J gene is TRBJ2-6, the V gene TRBV9; the D gene is possibly TRBD2 (6 bases). Sequenced: peripheral blood or thyroid tissue (not recorded which). The receptor comes from an adult woman with Graves' disease, either hyperthyroidism or ophthalmopathy (not recorded which). The CDR3 sequence: CASSGDWGELPSGANVLTF. The CDR3 DNA reads as TGTGCCAGCAGCGGTGATTGGGGGGAGCTCCCCTCTGGGGCCAACGTCCTGACTTTC.